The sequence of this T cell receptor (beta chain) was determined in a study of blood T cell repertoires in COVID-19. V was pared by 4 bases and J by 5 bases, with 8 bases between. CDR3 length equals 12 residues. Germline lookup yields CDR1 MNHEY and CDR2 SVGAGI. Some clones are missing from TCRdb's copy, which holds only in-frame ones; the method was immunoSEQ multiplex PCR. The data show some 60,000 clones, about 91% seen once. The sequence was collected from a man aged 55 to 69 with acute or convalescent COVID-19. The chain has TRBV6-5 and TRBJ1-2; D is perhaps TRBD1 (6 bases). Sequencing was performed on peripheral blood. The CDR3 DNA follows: TGTGCCAGCAGTTCGGACAGTTATGGCTACACCTTC. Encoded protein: CASSSDSYGYTF.